This passage covers 9 T cell receptor beta chains from one sample sequenced in a study of CD8 T cells in ankylosing spondylitis (TCRdb year 2017). The paper's findings and limits, for the study overall: Blood from ankylosing spondylitis patients appeared to be characterized by a TCR beta motif composed of eight highly homologous amino acid variants.

Library prep was done by 5' RACE. The sequencer was an Illumina HiSeq 2500. The public reads were quality trimmed at Q25 with fastp and then assembled into clones with MiXCR by TCRdb, keeping productive beta chains. Rows matching on CDR3 protein sequence are summarized as one entry with the most common DNA and genes. The sample data list about 220,000 distinct CDR3 sequences, and 7% to 8% of these were observed just once. Around 14% of the sample is taken by the ten largest. The antigens these receptors bind are not known. Sample: blood, either unsorted or a sorted T cell fraction (not recorded which). The source of these receptors is a male donor with ankylosing spondylitis.

This clonotype showed up just a few times. This chain links TRBV6-2 or TRBV6-3 with TRBJ2-7, with 10 positions matching TRBD1. J gave up 3 bases and V 8 bases, and 13 bases lay outside the gene matches. This CDR3 has 16 amino acids. The germline CDR1 and CDR2 sequences are MNHEY and SVGEGT. In DNA, the CDR3 is TGTGCCAGCGAACCCTGGACCGGGACAGGGGTCTACGAGCAGTACTTC. Encoded protein: CASEPWTGTGVYEQYF.

Ten or more counts support this clonotype. The chain carries TRBV6-5 and TRBJ2-7; the match to TRBD1 covers 11 bases. Germline loops: CDR1 MNHEY, CDR2 SVGAGI. The CDR3 extends over 16 amino acids. J lost 3 bases, V lost 0 bases, and 4 bases had no gene match. This chain's CDR3 is CASSYSKGTGGYEQYF. CDR3 DNA: TGTGCCAGCAGTTACTCGAAAGGGACAGGGGGCTACGAGCAGTACTTC.

At least ten counts were recorded for this clonotype. J is TRBJ2-5 and V is TRBV11-1, with TRBD2 identical over 10 bases. Trimming removed 1 base from V and 0 bases from J; junction bases left unmatched: 11. Germline lookup yields CDR1 SGHAT and CDR2 FQDESV (reference sequence). The CDR3 contains 19 residues. Written as DNA, the CDR3 is TGTGCCAGCAGCTTAGAGGAGCGGGAGGGCCGAGAATACCAAGAGACCCAGTACTTC. Its protein is CASSLEEREGREYQETQYF.

This clonotype was picked up a small number of times. The chain links TRBV24-1 to TRBJ2-1; the D gene is possibly TRBD1 (5 bases). The V gene lost 0 bases and the J gene lost 9 bases, with 14 bases spanning the gap. This CDR3 is built from 15 residues. The germline V gene has CDR1 KGHDR and CDR2 SFDVKD. CDR3 protein: CATSDLGQGLGEQFF. CDR3 nucleotides: TGTGCCACCAGTGATTTGGGACAAGGGTTGGGTGAGCAGTTCTTC.

This clonotype was picked up many times. This sequence joins TRBV20-1 and TRBJ1-4; D is uncertain. Trimming took off 4 bases at V and 7 bases at J, with 10 bases between the two ends. CDR3 length equals 12 residues. Germline V gene lookup returns CDR1 DFQATT and CDR2 SNEGSKA (reference sequence). CDR3 DNA: TGCAGTGCTATCGAAGAATCTGAAAAACTGTTTTTT. This translates into CSAIEESEKLFF.

This clonotype has more than one count but fewer than ten. The V gene is TRBV20-1, the J gene TRBJ2-7; 11 nucleotides line up with TRBD2. CDR1 and CDR2 from the germline V gene are DFQATT and SNEGSKA (reference sequence). The CDR3 is 15 amino acids. The ends lost 6 bases at V and 4 bases at J; junction bases unmatched: 11. Here the CDR3 reads CSAHRLLAGGYEQYF. CDR3 coding DNA: TGCAGTGCCCATCGGCTGTTAGCGGGGGGGTACGAGCAGTACTTC.

In this sample, this clonotype turned up many times. The V gene is TRBV7-2, the J gene TRBJ2-7; D gene uncertain. CDR1 and CDR2 (germline): SGHTA, FQGNSA. CDR3 length: 14 residues. The V and J ends lost 0 bases and 5 bases respectively, with 11 bases between them. In nucleotides, the CDR3 is TGTGCCAGCAGCTTAGCCGGAAGACCCCACGAGCAGTACTTC. This gives the protein CASSLAGRPHEQYF.

This clonotype was detected ten times or more. The V gene is TRBV25-1, the J gene TRBJ1-3; D remains ambiguous. Trimming took 5 bases from V and 0 from J, leaving 2 bases between them. Germline loops: CDR1 MGHDK, CDR2 SYGVNS. CDR3 size: 12 residues. The DNA of the CDR3 is TGTGCCAGCAGTATCTCTGGAAACACCATATATTTT. Amino acid sequence: CASSISGNTIYF.

This clonotype showed up just a few times. The gene calls are TRBV4-2 and TRBJ2-1, with no clear D. This CDR3 has 18 amino acids. The V gene's germline CDR1 is LGHNA and CDR2 YNFKEQ. Trimming left V 0 bases short and J 0 bases short, with 15 bases between. The CDR3: CASSQDPSLVFSYNEQFF. CDR3 in DNA: TGTGCCAGCAGCCAAGATCCGTCCTTAGTATTCTCCTACAATGAGCAGTTCTTC.